A single sample gave rise to the 21 T cell receptor beta chains below, sequenced in a study of blood T cells in healthy people across ages. It was with a sample-barcoded 5' primer and a J-beta primer mix that a second PCR of about 7 to 12 cycles was run. TCRdb reprocessed the 5' RACE reads via MiXCR and lists one record per CDR3 protein. The repertoire consists of 910,000 or so distinct CDR3 sequences, with 51% occurring once and the leading ten covering 20% to 25%. Sequenced sample: blood. These receptors were taken from a woman between 55 and 75 years old in good health.

This clonotype was seen a few times. The chain employs TRBV5-1 and TRBJ2-3; 8 nucleotides agree with TRBD2. This CDR3 region has 14 residues. The germline CDR1 and CDR2 sequences are SGHRS and YFSETQ. Trimming cost V 3 bases and J 4 bases; bases outside gene matches: 4. CDR3 amino acids: CASSSGLDADTQYF. CDR3 sequence (DNA): TGCGCCAGCAGCTCGGGACTAGATGCAGATACGCAGTATTTT.

This clonotype appeared a few times. This chain uses TRBV20-1 with TRBJ2-5; no definite D call. The V end was cut by 5 bases, the J end by 3 bases, with 13 bases between. Germline V CDR1 and CDR2: DFQATT, SNEGSKA (reference sequence). There are 13 residues in the CDR3. In nucleotides, the CDR3 is TGCAGTGCTGGCCCCGGGTCAGAAGAGACCCAGTACTTC. Translation gives CSAGPGSEETQYF.

V usage is TRBV27 and J usage is TRBJ2-5; 10 bases are shared with TRBD1. The end of the DNA fits TRBJ2-7 better, so the J call may be wrong. Germline V gene sequence: CDR1 MNHEY, CDR2 SMNVEV (reference sequence). The CDR3 runs 16 residues. The CDR3 DNA reads TGTGCCAGCAGCACCGGGACAGGGGTAATAATTGGCGAGCAGTACTTC. It yields the protein CASSTGTGVIIGEQYF.

In this sample, this clonotype turned up a few times. The V call is TRBV4-3, the J call TRBJ2-7; 11 bases agree with TRBD2. The J call may be incorrect, as the DNA end agrees better with TRBJ2-1. The CDR3 is 16 residues long. Germline assignment: CDR1 LGHNA and CDR2 YSLEER. CDR3 loop: CASSQDATSGSYEQFF. CDR3 nucleotides: TGCGCCAGCAGCCAAGATGCAACTAGCGGGAGCTATGAGCAGTTCTTC.

In its sample, this clonotype was seen a few times. The V and J genes are TRBV12-3 or TRBV12-4 and TRBJ1-4; no reliable D call. V lost 1 base, J lost 3 bases, and 6 bases lay in between. The CDR3 spans 14 residues. CDR3 region: CASSLGEANEKLFF. The DNA of the CDR3 is TGTGCCAGCAGTTTAGGGGAAGCTAATGAAAAACTGTTTTTT.

The chain combines TRBV3-1 with TRBJ2-4; D remains ambiguous. Matching the DNA end better, TRBJ2-7 makes the J call doubtful. The CDR3 is 15 amino acids. Germline V lookup: CDR1 LGHDT, CDR2 YNNKEL (reference sequence). The CDR3 sequence: CASSQGGTTLYEQYF. The CDR3 nucleotides read TGTGCCAGCAGCCAAGGTGGAACTACTCTCTACGAGCAGTACTTC.

This clonotype showed up just a few times. The rearrangement uses TRBV12-3 or TRBV12-4 and TRBJ2-3; D is uncertain. V shed 6 bases and J shed 4 bases, with 14 bases lying between them. This CDR3 contains 14 residues. CDR3 nucleotide sequence: TGTGCCAGCAGACGGGCTATCTCGTCAGATACGCAGTATTTT. Protein: CASRRAISSDTQYF.

The chain combines TRBV28 with TRBJ2-7, with D perhaps matching TRBD1 (8 bases). The germline V and J ends were trimmed by 6 bases and 4 bases, with 16 bases remaining between them. The germline gives CDR1 MDHEN, CDR2 SYDVKM. The CDR3 runs to 14 residues. The CDR3 loop is CASRETGEGYEQYF. CDR3 sequence (DNA): TGTGCCAGCAGAGAGACAGGGGAGGGGTACGAGCAGTACTTC. The whole variable domain, filled in from reference TRBV28 and TRBJ2-7, reads DVKVTQSSRYLVKRTGEKVFLECVQDMDHENMFWYRQDPGLGLRLIYFSYDVKMKEKGDIPEGYSVSREKKERFSLILESASTNQTSMYLCASRETGEGYEQYFGPGTRLTVT.

The V and J genes are TRBV28 and TRBJ2-5, with 8 bases fitting TRBD1. V lost 10 bases and J lost 3; bases outside the gene matches: 7. Germline-derived CDR1 and CDR2 are MDHEN and SYDVKM. The CDR3 totals 13 residues. The CDR3 sequence is CAKRQGRKETQYF. As DNA, the CDR3 is TGTGCCAAGAGACAGGGGAGGAAAGAGACCCAGTACTTC.

V is TRBV6-5 and J is TRBJ2-7, with D possibly being TRBD1 (5 bases). The CDR3 extends over 13 amino acids. From germline, CDR1 is MNHEY and CDR2 SVGAGI. The V end lost 2 bases, the J end lost 0 bases, and 5 bases lay between the germline ends. CDR3 DNA sequence: TGTGCCAGCAGTTACAGGGGCTCCTACGAGCAGTACTTC. This gives the protein CASSYRGSYEQYF.

The rearrangement joins TRBV7-8 to TRBJ2-1; 7 nucleotides agree with TRBD2. This CDR3 comprises 15 residues. The V gene end was trimmed by 5 bases and the J gene end by 6 bases; junction bases not matched to a gene: 10. CDR1 SGHVS and CDR2 FQNEAQ come from the germline V gene. In DNA form, the CDR3 reads TGTGCCAGCAGCCCAAGCGGGACCCTCCCCAATGAGCAGTTCTTC. This sequence encodes CASSPSGTLPNEQFF.

This chain uses TRBV14 with TRBJ1-4; D not certain. The V and J ends lost 1 base and 11 bases respectively, with 17 bases between them. This CDR3 contains 15 residues. The germline V gene encodes CDR1 SGHDN and CDR2 FVKESK. In DNA form, the CDR3 reads TGTGCCAGCAGCCAAGCCGGCTCTCGTCAGAATAAACTGTTTTTT. This codes for CASSQAGSRQNKLFF.

In nucleotides, the CDR3 is TGTGCCAGCAGCTTAGTAAGAGAGAATCAGCCCCAGCATTTT. Its translation is CASSLVRENQPQHF. V is TRBV7-8 and J is TRBJ1-5, with D uncertain. The CDR3 is made up of 14 amino acids. Trimming pared 1 base from V and 4 bases from J, leaving 8 bases between. Germline V gene sequence: CDR1 SGHVS, CDR2 FQNEAQ.

The table lists this clonotype with a few counts. This rearrangement joins TRBV7-2 to TRBJ2-7; the D gene is possibly TRBD2 (5 bases). Germline CDR1 is SGHTA and CDR2 is FQGNSA. V was cut by 5 bases and J by 2 bases, with 10 bases left in between. This CDR3 has 13 residues. Here the CDR3 DNA reads TGTGCCAGCAGCGGGAGCGTCGCCTACGAGCAGTACTTC. Its protein product is CASSGSVAYEQYF.

The chain uses TRBV28 and TRBJ1-5, with D maybe TRBD1 (5 bases). Per the germline V gene, CDR1 is MDHEN and CDR2 is SYDVKM. There are 15 residues in the CDR3. Deletions cut 8 bases from V and 0 bases from J, with 14 bases between. CDR3 protein: CASAPTEFSNQPQHF. CDR3 DNA sequence: TGTGCCAGCGCGCCGACAGAATTTAGCAATCAGCCCCAGCATTTT.

CDR3 nucleotide sequence: TGCAGTGCTAGACGGCAGGGGGTTCCCTATGGCTACACCTTC. Its translation: CSARRQGVPYGYTF. The chain joins TRBV20-1 to TRBJ1-2, with 7 bases that match TRBD1. J lost 4 bases, V lost 2 bases, and 7 bases had no gene match. The germline CDR1 and CDR2 sequences are DFQATT and SNEGSKA (reference sequence). This CDR3 is built from 14 residues.

This clonotype has a handful of counts. This chain connects TRBV7-9 to TRBJ2-5; TRBD1 matches 9 bases. CDR1 is SEHNR, CDR2 FQNEAQ, per germline (reference sequence). This CDR3 region has 16 residues. Trimming removed 5 bases from V and 1 base from J; junction bases left unmatched: 8. The DNA for the CDR3 is TGTGCCAGCAGCCCCCCGGACAGGGGCGGCCAAGAGACCCAGTACTTC. Protein product: CASSPPDRGGQETQYF.

The chain recombines TRBV19 with TRBJ2-3; TRBD2 aligns across 7 bases. The junction had 4 bases not matched to a gene; V was cut back by 4 bases and J by 6 bases. Germline loops: CDR1 LNHDA, CDR2 SQIVND (reference sequence). The CDR3 totals 13 residues. CDR3 sequence: CASSRDGRDTQYF. In DNA form, the CDR3 reads TGTGCCAGTAGTAGGGACGGGAGGGATACGCAGTATTTT. The variable domain in full, completed from reference TRBV19 and TRBJ2-3, reads DGGITQSPKYLFRKEGQNVTLSCEQNLNHDAMYWYRQDPGQGLRLIYYSQIVNDFQKGDIAEGYSVSREKKESFPLTVTSAQKNPTAFYLCASSRDGRDTQYFGPGTRLTVL.

This clonotype has just a few counts. This chain uses TRBV20-1 with TRBJ2-1; TRBD2 agrees at 13 bases. CDR3 length equals 15 residues. Germline V CDR1 and CDR2: DFQATT, SNEGSKA (reference sequence). V gave up 5 bases and J gave up 8 bases; unmatched junction bases: 9. This chain's CDR3 is CSAALAGGPGDEQFF. DNA of the CDR3: TGCAGTGCTGCACTAGCGGGAGGGCCTGGAGATGAGCAGTTCTTC.

The chain carries TRBV11-2 and TRBJ2-4, with TRBD2 as a possible D gene (5 bases). CDR1 is SGHAT and CDR2 is FQNNGV in the germline V gene. V was clipped by 3 bases and J by 7 bases, with 7 bases between them. CDR3 length: 12 residues. As DNA, the CDR3 is TGTGCCAGCAGCTTGGACTGGAACATTCAGTACTTC. Protein: CASSLDWNIQYF. Together with reference TRBV11-2 and TRBJ2-4, the CDR3 gives the full variable domain: EAGVAQSPRYKIIEKRQSVAFWCNPISGHATLYWYQQILGQGPKLLIQFQNNGVVDDSQLPKDRFSAERLKGVDSTLKIQPAKLEDSAVYLCASSLDWNIQYFGAGTRLSVL.

This clonotype was observed a handful of times. The V call is TRBV7-2, the J call TRBJ2-7; D is possibly TRBD2 (5 bases). This CDR3 contains 14 residues. V gave up 1 base and J gave up 2 bases, with 9 bases separating them. Germline CDR1 is SGHTA and CDR2 is FQGNSA. CDR3 sequence: CASSLVSDTYEQYF. DNA for the CDR3: TGTGCCAGCAGCTTAGTTAGCGACACCTACGAGCAGTACTTC.